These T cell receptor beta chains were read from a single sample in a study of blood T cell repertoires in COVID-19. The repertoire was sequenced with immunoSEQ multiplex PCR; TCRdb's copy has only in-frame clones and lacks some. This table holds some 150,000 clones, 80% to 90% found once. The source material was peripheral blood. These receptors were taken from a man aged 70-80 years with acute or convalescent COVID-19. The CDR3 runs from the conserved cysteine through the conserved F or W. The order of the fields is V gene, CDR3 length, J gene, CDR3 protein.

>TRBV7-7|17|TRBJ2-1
CASSLLSAGAVYNEQFF
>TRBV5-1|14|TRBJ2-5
CASSLEGRVETQYF
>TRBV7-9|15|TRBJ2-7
CASSVTGTPRDEQYF
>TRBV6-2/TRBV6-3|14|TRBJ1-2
CASSYGAFNYGYTF
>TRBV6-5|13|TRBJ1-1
CASKRGKYREAFF
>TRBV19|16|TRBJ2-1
CASSAWAGPTYNEQFF
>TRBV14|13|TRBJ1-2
CASSLLALWGYTF
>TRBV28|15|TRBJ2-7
CASSLRAGFAGEQYF
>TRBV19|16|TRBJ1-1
CASSPRMRERNTEAFF
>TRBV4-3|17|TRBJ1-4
CASSQDPFTGVNEKLFF
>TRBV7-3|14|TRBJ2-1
CASSLMARGNEQFF
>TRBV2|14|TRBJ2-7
CASNAGQGSYEQYF